This T cell receptor beta chain comes out of a study of blood T cells in healthy people across ages. Trimming removed 3 bases at V and 3 bases at J, with 14 bases between. Germline V gene lookup returns CDR1 SEHNR and CDR2 FQNEAQ (reference sequence). The CDR3 contains 15 residues. Next came a second PCR, run for about 6 to 11 cycles, which used a sample-barcoded 5' primer along with a J-beta primer mix. Each CDR3 protein is one row after TCRdb ran MiXCR on the 5' RACE reads. The sample holds about 780,000 distinct CDR3 sequences, around a quarter seen once. This sample was shared with a second study, whose subject was T cells of mothers and their children.

The genes are TRBV7-9 and TRBJ2-5; unclear D gene. Material: blood. The TCR sequence derives from a boy younger than 18 in good health. The CDR3 protein is CASSFGWGKEETQYF. DNA for the CDR3: TGTGCCAGCAGCTTTGGGTGGGGAAAGGAAGAGACCCAGTACTTC.